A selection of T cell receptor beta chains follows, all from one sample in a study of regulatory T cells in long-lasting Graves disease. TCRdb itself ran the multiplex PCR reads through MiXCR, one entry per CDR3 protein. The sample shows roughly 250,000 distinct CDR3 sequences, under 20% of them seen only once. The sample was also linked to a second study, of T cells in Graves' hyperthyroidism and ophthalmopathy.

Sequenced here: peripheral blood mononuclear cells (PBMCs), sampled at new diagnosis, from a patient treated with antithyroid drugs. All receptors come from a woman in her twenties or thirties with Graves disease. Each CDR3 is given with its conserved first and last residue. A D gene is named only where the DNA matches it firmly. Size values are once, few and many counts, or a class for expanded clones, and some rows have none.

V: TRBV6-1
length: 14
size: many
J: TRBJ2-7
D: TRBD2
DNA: TGTGCCAGCAGTCCGGGACTAGCGATCTACGAGCAGTACTTC
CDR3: CASSPGLAIYEQYF

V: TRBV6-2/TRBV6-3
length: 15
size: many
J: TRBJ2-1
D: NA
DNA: TGTGCCAGCAGTTACAGGTCGAAGAGGTTCAGTGAGCAGTTCTTC
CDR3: CASSYRSKRFSEQFF

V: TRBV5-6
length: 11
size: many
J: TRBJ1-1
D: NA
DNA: TGTGCCAGCAGTCTTCTCAGGGAAGCTTTCTTT
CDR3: CASSLLREAFF

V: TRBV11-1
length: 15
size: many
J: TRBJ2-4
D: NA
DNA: TGTGCCAGCCAACTGGACAGATACTCCAAAAACATTCAGTACTTC
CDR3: CASQLDRYSKNIQYF

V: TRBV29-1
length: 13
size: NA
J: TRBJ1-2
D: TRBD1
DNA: TGCAGCGTACTCTCGGACAGGGTCAATGGCTACACCTTC
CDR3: CSVLSDRVNGYTF

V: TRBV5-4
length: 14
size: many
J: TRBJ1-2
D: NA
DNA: TGTGCCAGCAGCCCGGGGGGCTCGCGCTATGGCTACACCTTC
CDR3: CASSPGGSRYGYTF

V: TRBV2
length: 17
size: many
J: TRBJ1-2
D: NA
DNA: TGTGCCAGCAAAAGGGGGTTAGAAAGGTCTACTAACTATGGCTACACCTTC
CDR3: CASKRGLERSTNYGYTF

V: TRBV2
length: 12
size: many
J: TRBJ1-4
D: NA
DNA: TGTGCCACCTACGGGGGAAATGAAAAACTGTTTTTT
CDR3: CATYGGNEKLFF

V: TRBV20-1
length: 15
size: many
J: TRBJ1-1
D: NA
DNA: TGCAGTGCTCGAGGGGGGGACCCATTGAACACTGAAGCTTTCTTT
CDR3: CSARGGDPLNTEAFF

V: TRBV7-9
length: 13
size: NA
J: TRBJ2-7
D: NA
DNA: TGTGCCAGCAGCCCCGAAGGGGCGCACGAGCAGTACTTC
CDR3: CASSPEGAHEQYF

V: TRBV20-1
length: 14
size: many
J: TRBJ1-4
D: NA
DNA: TGCAGTGCTCTCCCGGGGGGCGAGAGTGAAAAACTGTTTTTT
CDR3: CSALPGGESEKLFF

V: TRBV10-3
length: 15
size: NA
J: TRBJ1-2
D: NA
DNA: TGTGCCAGCAGTTGGGATCCGGGCTGGAACTATGGCTACACCTTC
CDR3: CASSWDPGWNYGYTF

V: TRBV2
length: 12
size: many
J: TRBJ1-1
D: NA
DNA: TGTGCCAGCTCAGAGTTGAACACTGAAGCTTTCTTT
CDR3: CASSELNTEAFF

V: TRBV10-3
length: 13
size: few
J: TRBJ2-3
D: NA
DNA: TGTGCCCGGCCGGAGGGGGCCGAGGATACGCAGTATTTT
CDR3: CARPEGAEDTQYF

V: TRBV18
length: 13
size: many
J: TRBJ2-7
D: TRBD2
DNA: TGTGCCAGCTCACCCATAGCGGGGGACGAGCAGTACTTC
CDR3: CASSPIAGDEQYF

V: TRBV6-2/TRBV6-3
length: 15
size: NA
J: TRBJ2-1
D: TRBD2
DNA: TGTGCCAGCACTCCTAGCGGGGGGGTAAACAATGAGCAGTTCTTC
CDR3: CASTPSGGVNNEQFF

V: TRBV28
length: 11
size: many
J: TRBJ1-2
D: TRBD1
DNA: TGTGCCAGCAGTTACAGGGGAGGCTACACCTTC
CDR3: CASSYRGGYTF